The source of this TCR beta chain is a study of identifying expanded T cells in peripheral blood. Study conclusions and caveats: About 1.2 clones differed between technical replicates, versus around 15 and 18 over time.

Clones were sequenced by immunoSEQ multiplex PCR, and TCRdb holds only the in-frame ones, with some missing. The sample lists roughly 120,000 clones, roughly 90% seen once, with around 8.2% in the top ten. Per germline, CDR1 MNHEY and CDR2 SMNVEV (reference sequence). V dropped 2 bases and J dropped 0 bases, with 20 bases sitting between them. This CDR3 contains 18 residues. During the collection period, no donor immune events like infections were recorded. In the case of this clone: Its antigen remains unknown.

The TCR sequence derives from a person between 18 and 75 years old in good health. The sequencing input was blood. The chain recombines TRBV27 with TRBJ2-7, with D possibly being TRBD2 (6 bases). For the CDR3, the DNA is TGTGCCAGCAGTTTAAAGGCTCTTAGGGACTCAAGCTCCTACGAGCAGTACTTC. Encoded protein: CASSLKALRDSSSYEQYF.